The 22 T cell receptor beta chains reported below all come from one sample, sequenced in a study of CD8 T cells in ankylosing spondylitis. Study-wide results and limits: For ankylosing spondylitis blood, a TCR beta motif of several highly homologous variants appeared characteristic.

Which antigens these TCRs recognize remains unknown. MiXCR, applied by TCRdb to the 5' RACE reads, yields one record per CDR3 protein. This table has 400,000 to 450,000 distinct CDR3 sequences, about a sixth appearing once. The sequencing input was blood, either unsorted or a sorted T cell fraction (not recorded which). All receptors derive from a male donor with ankylosing spondylitis.

The chain recombines TRBV28 with TRBJ2-7; 10 bases are a match to TRBD1. Germline V gives CDR1 MDHEN, CDR2 SYDVKM. J was trimmed by 7 bases and V by 6 bases; bases with no gene match: 12. CDR3 length: 15 amino acids. For the CDR3, the DNA is TGTGCCAGCAGCCCCTCCGACAGGGGGCATAGGGAGCAGTACTTC. Translating gives CASSPSDRGHREQYF.

The CDR3 DNA reads TGCAGTGCTACCATAGAGAGCGGGAGGGGGGAGACCCAGTACTTC. Protein sequence: CSATIESGRGETQYF. The chain uses TRBV20-1 and TRBJ2-5; 10 nucleotides align to TRBD2. V was clipped by 4 bases and J by 5 bases; unmatched bases: 10. The CDR3 consists of 15 residues. Per the germline V gene, CDR1 is DFQATT and CDR2 is SNEGSKA (reference sequence).

The V gene is TRBV7-9, the J gene TRBJ2-6; TRBD1 aligns across 8 bases. Trimming cost V 4 bases and J 3 bases; bases outside gene matches: 8. The V gene's germline CDR1 is SEHNR and CDR2 FQNEAQ (reference sequence). This CDR3 region has 17 residues. CDR3 coding DNA: TGTGCCAGCAGCTCCGGCAGGGGGCCAAGTGGGGCCAACGTCCTGACTTTC. It encodes CASSSGRGPSGANVLTF.

This clonotype was found many times. The chain has TRBV4-2 and TRBJ2-3, with 8 bases matching TRBD1. CDR1 LGHNA and CDR2 YNFKEQ come from the germline V gene. The length of the CDR3 is 16 residues. Trimming at V came to 0 bases and at J to 1 base, leaving 3 bases not matched to a gene. The CDR3 DNA follows: TGTGCCAGCAGCCAAGATTCAGGGGGCGGCACAGATACGCAGTATTTT. It codes for CASSQDSGGGTDTQYF.

The V and J genes are TRBV7-2 and TRBJ2-1; D is ambiguous. CDR1 is SGHTA and CDR2 is FQGNSA in the germline V gene. V lost 2 bases and J lost 0, with 11 bases in between. The CDR3 has 16 residues. The CDR3 loop reads CASSLLALDSYNEQFF. In DNA form, the CDR3 reads TGTGCCAGCAGCTTACTGGCGCTAGACTCCTACAATGAGCAGTTCTTC.

This chain uses TRBV29-1 with TRBJ1-2; no definite D call. The CDR3 is 13 amino acids. The germline V and J ends were trimmed by 2 bases and 4 bases, with 11 bases remaining between them. Looked up from germline, CDR1 is SQVTM and CDR2 is ANQGSEA. CDR3 nucleotides: TGCAGCGTTGAAAGCCCACGGACCTATGGCTACACCTTC. It encodes CSVESPRTYGYTF.

This clonotype was counted between two and nine times. The chain joins TRBV6-5 to TRBJ2-7; weak D call: TRBD1 (6 bases). V lost 4 bases and J 2 bases, leaving 12 bases between the germline ends. Germline V gene lookup returns CDR1 MNHEY and CDR2 SVGAGI. CDR3 length equals 14 residues. For the CDR3, the DNA is TGTGCCAGCAGTTTCATGTCAGGGGCCTACGAGCAGTACTTC. Its translation is CASSFMSGAYEQYF.

The V and J genes are TRBV5-1 and TRBJ2-2, with D unclear. CDR1 SGHRS and CDR2 YFSETQ come from the germline V gene. The CDR3 contains 15 residues. The germline V and J ends were trimmed by 4 bases and 2 bases, with 12 bases remaining between them. DNA of the CDR3: TGCGCCAGCAGCCTCAGGCCGGAAAACACCGGGGAGCTGTTTTTT. Translating it yields CASSLRPENTGELFF.

This clonotype was seen a few times. V usage is TRBV7-2 and J usage is TRBJ2-7; 9 nucleotides agree with TRBD1. The CDR3 totals 14 residues. The germline V gene encodes CDR1 SGHTA and CDR2 FQGNSA. After removal of 4 bases from V and 6 bases from J, the junction contained 7 bases not matched to a gene. As DNA, the CDR3 is TGTGCCAGCAGCTCACAGGGGGCGACGTTCGAGCAGTACTTC. Its translation is CASSSQGATFEQYF. Supplemented by reference TRBV7-2 and TRBJ2-7, the full variable domain reads GAGVSQSPSNKVTEKGKDVELRCDPISGHTALYWYRQSLGQGLEFLIYFQGNSAPDKSGLPSDRFSAERTGGSVSTLTIQRTQQEDSAVYLCASSSQGATFEQYFGPGTRLTVT.

This clonotype was detected many times. The chain couples TRBV5-1 to TRBJ2-1; 9 positions agree with TRBD1. J was trimmed by 6 bases and V by 8 bases; bases with no gene match: 9. This CDR3 has 14 amino acids. Germline V gene sequence: CDR1 SGHRS, CDR2 YFSETQ. CDR3 loop: CASSIGTGSNEQFF. In DNA form, the CDR3 reads TGCGCCAGTTCAATAGGGACAGGGTCCAATGAGCAGTTCTTC.

J is TRBJ2-1 and V is TRBV7-3; 9 bases line up with TRBD1. The CDR3 is 15 amino acids. The junction had 6 bases not matched to a gene; V was cut back by 1 base and J by 8 bases. Germline lookup yields CDR1 SGHTA and CDR2 FQGTGA. Written as DNA, the CDR3 is TGTGCCAGCAGCTTAAACAGGGGGCGGCGGGATGAGCAGTTCTTC. It encodes CASSLNRGRRDEQFF.

The chain is built from TRBV6-1 and TRBJ1-6; 7 bases are a match to TRBD1. With V trimmed by 2 bases and J by 7 bases, 5 bases remained unmatched. Germline loops: CDR1 MNHNS, CDR2 SASEGT. The CDR3 has 15 residues. CDR3 amino acids: CASSEFQGGNSPLHF. The CDR3 DNA follows: TGTGCCAGCAGTGAATTCCAGGGGGGAAATTCACCCCTCCACTTT.

This clonotype has a handful of counts. This CDR3 is CASSFHGTGDSYEQYF. CDR3 sequence (DNA): TGCGCCAGCAGCTTCCATGGGACAGGCGATTCCTACGAGCAGTACTTC. V and J are TRBV5-1 and TRBJ2-7; 8 nucleotides match TRBD1. Trimming cost V 2 bases and J 1 base; bases outside gene matches: 8. The length of the CDR3 is 16 residues. In germline, CDR1 is SGHRS, CDR2 YFSETQ. Filled out from reference TRBV5-1 and TRBJ2-7, the complete variable domain reads KAGVTQTPRYLIKTRGQQVTLSCSPISGHRSVSWYQQTPGQGLQFLFEYFSETQRNKGNFPGRFSGRQFSNSRSEMNVSTLELGDSALYLCASSFHGTGDSYEQYFGPGTRLTVT.

The V and J genes are TRBV15 and TRBJ2-7; 8 positions agree with TRBD2. The CDR3 consists of 14 residues. V dropped 8 bases and J dropped 0; count of bases not matched to a gene: 6. The germline gives CDR1 LNHNV, CDR2 YYDKDF (reference sequence). The CDR3 DNA reads as TGTGCCACCGGGACGGGAGGGAGCTCCTACGAGCAGTACTTC. Translated: CATGTGGSSYEQYF.

This clonotype was seen ten or more times. V and J are TRBV29-1 and TRBJ2-1; possibly TRBD1 for D (6 bases). CDR1 and CDR2 (germline): SQVTM, ANQGSEA. This CDR3 has 12 amino acids. V was cut by 6 bases and J by 6 bases, with 12 bases left in between. The CDR3: CSVGVTGNEQFF. DNA of the CDR3: TGCAGCGTGGGGGTGACAGGCAATGAGCAGTTCTTC.

This clonotype has more than one count but fewer than ten. V and J are TRBV18 and TRBJ2-7; D is uncertain. The germline V and J ends were trimmed by 3 bases and 2 bases, with 11 bases remaining between them. Germline CDR1 and CDR2: KGHSH and LQKENI. This CDR3 has 14 residues. The CDR3 is CASSPRGDPYEQYF. The CDR3 DNA sequence: TGTGCCAGCTCACCTCGCGGCGATCCCTACGAGCAGTACTTC.

This clonotype was found a few times. The CDR3, as DNA: TGCAGTGCAAGGTACAACTCTGGAAACACCATATATTTT. Translation gives CSARYNSGNTIYF. The chain carries TRBV20-1 and TRBJ1-3, with D uncertain. Per the germline V gene, CDR1 is DFQATT and CDR2 is SNEGSKA (reference sequence). The CDR3 is 13 amino acids. Trimming shortened V by 6 bases and J by 0 bases, and 9 bases separated the two germline ends.

This clonotype has a handful of counts. This sequence joins TRBV28 and TRBJ2-7, with D possibly matching TRBD1 (6 bases). Germline V gene data show CDR1 as MDHEN and CDR2 as SYDVKM. V was trimmed by 2 bases and J by 6 bases, leaving 11 bases between them. The CDR3 spans 13 residues. In DNA form, the CDR3 reads TGTGCCAGCAGTTTAGAACAGGGCCGCGAGCAGTACTTC. It specifies CASSLEQGREQYF.

The sample holds a few counts of this clonotype. The V and J genes are TRBV15 and TRBJ2-1; D is perhaps TRBD2 (7 bases). This CDR3 is 14 amino acids long. V shed 5 bases and J shed 9 bases, with 17 bases lying between them. Germline loops: CDR1 LNHNV, CDR2 YYDKDF (reference sequence). The CDR3 nucleotides are TGTGCCACCAGCGAAAGGGGGGGCCGTAGTGAGCAGTTCTTC. It codes for CATSERGGRSEQFF.

CDR3 DNA sequence: TGCGCCAGCAGGGCCCTTTTGATAGCTAACTATGGCTACACCTTC. Its translation: CASRALLIANYGYTF. V and J are TRBV5-1 and TRBJ1-2; D is ambiguous. Trimming removed 5 bases from V and 0 bases from J, with 14 bases in between. The V gene's germline CDR1 is SGHRS and CDR2 YFSETQ. CDR3 length: 15 amino acids. The variable domain in full, completed from reference TRBV5-1 and TRBJ1-2, reads KAGVTQTPRYLIKTRGQQVTLSCSPISGHRSVSWYQQTPGQGLQFLFEYFSETQRNKGNFPGRFSGRQFSNSRSEMNVSTLELGDSALYLCASRALLIANYGYTFGSGTRLTVV.

This clonotype was picked up a small number of times. This chain uses TRBV24-1 with TRBJ2-3, with a possible D match to TRBD1 (6 bases). The CDR3 covers 13 residues. Germline values: CDR1 KGHDR, CDR2 SFDVKD. The V end was cut by 6 bases, the J end by 3 bases, with 9 bases between. This CDR3 reads CATSRGRTDTQYF. The CDR3 bases are TGTGCCACCAGTAGGGGGAGAACAGATACGCAGTATTTT.

The genes are TRBV4-1 and TRBJ2-5; possible D gene TRBD1, 5 bases. The germline CDR1 and CDR2 sequences are MGHRA and YSYEKL. Trimming pared 1 base from V and 5 bases from J, leaving 23 bases between. CDR3 length: 18 amino acids. The CDR3 sequence: CASSQVGSRGPKGETQYF. CDR3 DNA sequence: TGCGCCAGCAGCCAAGTTGGTTCAAGGGGCCCGAAGGGGGAGACCCAGTACTTC.